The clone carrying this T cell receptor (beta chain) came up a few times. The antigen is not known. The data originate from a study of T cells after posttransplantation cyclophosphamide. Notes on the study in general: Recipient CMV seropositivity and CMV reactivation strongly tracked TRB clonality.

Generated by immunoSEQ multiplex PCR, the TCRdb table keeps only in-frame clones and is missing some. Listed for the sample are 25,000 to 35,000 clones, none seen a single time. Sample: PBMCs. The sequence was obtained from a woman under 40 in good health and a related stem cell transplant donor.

The DNA for the CDR3 is TGTGCCAGCAGTGAGCGGTGGACTGGAGATACGCAGTATTTT. As protein: CASSERWTGDTQYF. This rearrangement joins TRBV25-1 to TRBJ2-3; D is perhaps TRBD2 (5 bases). The V gene's germline CDR1 is MGHDK and CDR2 SYGVNS. Trimming removed 3 bases from V and 5 bases from J, with 12 bases in between. The CDR3 sequence is 14 residues long.